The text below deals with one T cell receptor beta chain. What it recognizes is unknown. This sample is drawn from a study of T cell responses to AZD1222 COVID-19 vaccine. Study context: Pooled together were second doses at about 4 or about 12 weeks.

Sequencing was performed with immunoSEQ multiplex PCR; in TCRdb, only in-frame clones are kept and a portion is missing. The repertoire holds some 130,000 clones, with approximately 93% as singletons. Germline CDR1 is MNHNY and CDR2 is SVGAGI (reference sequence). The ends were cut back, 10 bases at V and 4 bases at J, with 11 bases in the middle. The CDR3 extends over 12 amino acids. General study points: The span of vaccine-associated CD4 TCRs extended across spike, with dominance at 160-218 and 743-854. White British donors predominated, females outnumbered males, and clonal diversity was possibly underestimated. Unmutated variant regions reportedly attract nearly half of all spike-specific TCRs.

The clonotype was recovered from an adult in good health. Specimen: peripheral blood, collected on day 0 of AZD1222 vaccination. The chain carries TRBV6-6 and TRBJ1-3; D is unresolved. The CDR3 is CATTASGNTIYF. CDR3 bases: TGTGCCACCACGGCTTCCGGAAACACCATATATTTT.